The clone carrying this TCR beta chain was counted between two and nine times. Its target is unknown. This sample was included in a study of T-cell memory formation after mild COVID-19. General observations from the study: Contracting clones, day 15 to 85, had balanced CD4/CD8, and later expanders favored CD4+.

Germline CDR1 DFQATT, CDR2 SNEGSKA (reference sequence). CDR3 length: 11 amino acids. Trimming cost V 3 bases and J 11 bases, with 13 bases left between them. TCRdb passed the 5' RACE reads through MiXCR, listing each CDR3 protein once. Of about 560,000 distinct CDR3 sequences listed, roughly 20% are singletons. The source material was PBMCs or a T cell subset sorted from them (not recorded which). This chain uses TRBV20-1 with TRBJ1-1; D may be TRBD1 (6 bases). This TCR was recovered from an adult woman who had mild COVID-19 (a few samples of this study predate the infection). Cell type and time point are not known. CDR3 sequence: CSARQGLGAFF. The CDR3 DNA reads TGCAGTGCTAGGCAGGGGCTCGGGGCTTTCTTT.